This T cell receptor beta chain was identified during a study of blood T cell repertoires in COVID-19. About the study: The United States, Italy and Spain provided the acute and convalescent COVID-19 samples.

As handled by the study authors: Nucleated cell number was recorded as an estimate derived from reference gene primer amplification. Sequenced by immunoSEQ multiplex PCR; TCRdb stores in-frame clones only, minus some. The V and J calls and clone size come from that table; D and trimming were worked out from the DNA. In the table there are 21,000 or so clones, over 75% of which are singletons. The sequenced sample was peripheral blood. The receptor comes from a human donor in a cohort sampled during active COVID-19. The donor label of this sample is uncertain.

CDR3: CASSPLGQGSADTQYF. The CDR3 bases are TGTGCCAGCAGTCCCCTGGGACAGGGTAGCGCAGATACGCAGTATTTT. This chain uses TRBV27 with TRBJ2-3; 9 bases are shared with TRBD1. The CDR3 has 16 residues. Germline loops: CDR1 MNHEY, CDR2 SMNVEV (reference sequence). Trimming took 5 bases from V and 4 from J; bases not matched to a gene: 10.